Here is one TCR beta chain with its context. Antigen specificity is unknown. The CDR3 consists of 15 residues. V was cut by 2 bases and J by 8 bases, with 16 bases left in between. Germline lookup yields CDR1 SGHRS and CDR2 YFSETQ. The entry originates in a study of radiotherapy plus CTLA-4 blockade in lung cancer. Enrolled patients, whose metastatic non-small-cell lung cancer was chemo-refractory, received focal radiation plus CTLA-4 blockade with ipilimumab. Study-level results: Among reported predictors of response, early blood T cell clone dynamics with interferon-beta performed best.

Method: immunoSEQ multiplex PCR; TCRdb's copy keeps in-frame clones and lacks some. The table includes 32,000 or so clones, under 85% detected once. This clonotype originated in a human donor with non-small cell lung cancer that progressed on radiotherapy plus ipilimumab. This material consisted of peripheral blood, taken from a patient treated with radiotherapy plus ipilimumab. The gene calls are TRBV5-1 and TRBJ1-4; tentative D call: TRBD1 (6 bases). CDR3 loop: CASSLSAAGGEKLFF. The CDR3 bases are TGCGCCAGCAGCTTATCGGCAGCCGGGGGCGAAAAACTGTTTTTT.